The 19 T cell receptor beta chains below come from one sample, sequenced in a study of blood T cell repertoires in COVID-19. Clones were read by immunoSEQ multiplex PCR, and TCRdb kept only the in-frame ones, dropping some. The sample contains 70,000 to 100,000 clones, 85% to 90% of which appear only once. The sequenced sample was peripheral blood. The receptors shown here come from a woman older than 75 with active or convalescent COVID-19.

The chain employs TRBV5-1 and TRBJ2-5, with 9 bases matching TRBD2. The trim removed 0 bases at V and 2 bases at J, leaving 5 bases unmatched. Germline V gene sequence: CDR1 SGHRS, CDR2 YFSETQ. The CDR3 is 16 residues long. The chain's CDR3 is CASSLGASGTQETQYF. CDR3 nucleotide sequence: TGCGCCAGCAGCTTGGGTGCTAGCGGGACACAAGAGACCCAGTACTTC.

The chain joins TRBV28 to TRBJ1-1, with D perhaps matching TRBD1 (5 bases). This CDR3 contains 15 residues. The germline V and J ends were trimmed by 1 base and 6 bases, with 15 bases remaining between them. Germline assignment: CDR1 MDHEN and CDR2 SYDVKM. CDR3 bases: TGTGCCAGCAGTTTATATGGGGGGAGGGTCGCTGAAGCTTTCTTT. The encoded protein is CASSLYGGRVAEAFF.

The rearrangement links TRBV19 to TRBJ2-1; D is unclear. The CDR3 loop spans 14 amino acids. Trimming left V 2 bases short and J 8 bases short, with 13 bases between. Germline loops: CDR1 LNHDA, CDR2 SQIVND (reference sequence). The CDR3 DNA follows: TGTGCCAGTAGTATACGATTCGGGTCCGATGAGCAGTTCTTC. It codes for CASSIRFGSDEQFF.

In DNA form, the CDR3 reads TGTGCCAGCAGCTCGGTAGCGGGTGGTAACGGGGAGCTGTTTTTT. Translation: CASSSVAGGNGELFF. The chain joins TRBV7-3 to TRBJ2-2; 7 bases align to TRBD2. V lost 4 bases and J lost 7; bases outside the gene matches: 9. Germline loops: CDR1 SGHTA, CDR2 FQGTGA. This CDR3 is built from 15 residues. Full variable domain (rest looked up from reference TRBV7-3 and TRBJ2-2): GAGVSQTPSNKVTEKGKYVELRCDPISGHTALYWYRQSLGQGPEFLIYFQGTGAADDSGLPNDRFFAVRPEGSVSTLKIQRTERGDSAVYLCASSSVAGGNGELFFGEGSRLTVL.

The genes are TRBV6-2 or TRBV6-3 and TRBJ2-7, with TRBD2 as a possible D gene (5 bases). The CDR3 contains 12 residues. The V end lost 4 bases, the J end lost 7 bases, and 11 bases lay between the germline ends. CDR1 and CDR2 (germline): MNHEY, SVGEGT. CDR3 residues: CASSFGSGEQYF. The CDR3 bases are TGTGCCAGCAGTTTTGGGTCGGGGGAGCAGTACTTC.

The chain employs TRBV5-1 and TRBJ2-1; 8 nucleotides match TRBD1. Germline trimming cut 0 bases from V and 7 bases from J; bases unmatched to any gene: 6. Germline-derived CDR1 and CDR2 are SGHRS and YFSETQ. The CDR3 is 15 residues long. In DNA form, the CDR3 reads TGCGCCAGCAGCTTGGTTGGACAGGGCGGGAATGAGCAGTTCTTC. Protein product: CASSLVGQGGNEQFF. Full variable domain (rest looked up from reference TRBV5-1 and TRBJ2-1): KAGVTQTPRYLIKTRGQQVTLSCSPISGHRSVSWYQQTPGQGLQFLFEYFSETQRNKGNFPGRFSGRQFSNSRSEMNVSTLELGDSALYLCASSLVGQGGNEQFFGPGTRLTVL.

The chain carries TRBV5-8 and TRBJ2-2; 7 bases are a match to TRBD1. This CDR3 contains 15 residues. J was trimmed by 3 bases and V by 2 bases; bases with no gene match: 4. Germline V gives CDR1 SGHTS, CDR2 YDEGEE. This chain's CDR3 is CASSFGTAYTGELFF. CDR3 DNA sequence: TGTGCCAGCAGCTTCGGGACAGCTTACACCGGGGAGCTGTTTTTT.

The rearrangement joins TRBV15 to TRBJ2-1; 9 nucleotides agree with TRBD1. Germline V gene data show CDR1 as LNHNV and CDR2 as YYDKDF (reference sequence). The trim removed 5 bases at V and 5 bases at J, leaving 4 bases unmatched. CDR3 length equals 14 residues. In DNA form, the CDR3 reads TGTGCCACCAGCCCGGACAGGGGTAACAATGAGCAGTTCTTC. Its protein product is CATSPDRGNNEQFF.

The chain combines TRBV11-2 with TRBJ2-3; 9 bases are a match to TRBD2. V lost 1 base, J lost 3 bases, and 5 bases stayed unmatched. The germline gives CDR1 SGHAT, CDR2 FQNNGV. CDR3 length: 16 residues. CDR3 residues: CASSLAAGGPTDTQYF. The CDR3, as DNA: TGTGCCAGCAGCTTAGCGGCGGGAGGGCCGACAGATACGCAGTATTTT.

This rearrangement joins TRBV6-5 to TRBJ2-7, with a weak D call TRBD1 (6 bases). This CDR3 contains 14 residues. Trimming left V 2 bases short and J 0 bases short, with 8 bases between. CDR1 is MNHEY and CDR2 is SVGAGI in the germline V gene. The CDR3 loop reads CASSYRDNSYEQYF. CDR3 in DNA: TGTGCCAGCAGTTACCGGGACAACTCCTACGAGCAGTACTTC.

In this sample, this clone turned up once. CDR3 coding DNA: TGTGCCAGCAGTTACGCGCAGGGGTACTATGGCTACACCTTC. Protein product: CASSYAQGYYGYTF. This sequence joins TRBV6-5 and TRBJ1-2, with D possibly TRBD1 on 6 matching bases. Trimming took off 2 bases at V and 3 bases at J, with 10 bases between the two ends. The germline V gene encodes CDR1 MNHEY and CDR2 SVGAGI. The CDR3 is 14 residues long.

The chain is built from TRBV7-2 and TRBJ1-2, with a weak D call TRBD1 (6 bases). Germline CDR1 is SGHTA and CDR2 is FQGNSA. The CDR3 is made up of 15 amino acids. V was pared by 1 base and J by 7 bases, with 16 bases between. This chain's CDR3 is CASSLVRGLGFGYTF. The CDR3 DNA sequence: TGTGCCAGCAGCTTAGTGAGGGGGTTGGGTTTTGGCTACACCTTC.

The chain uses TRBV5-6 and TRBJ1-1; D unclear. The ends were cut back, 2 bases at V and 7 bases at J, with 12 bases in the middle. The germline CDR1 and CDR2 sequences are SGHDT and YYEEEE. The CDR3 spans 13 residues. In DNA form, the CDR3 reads TGTGCCAGCAGCTTTGGACGGGAGGGTGAAGCTTTCTTT. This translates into CASSFGREGEAFF.

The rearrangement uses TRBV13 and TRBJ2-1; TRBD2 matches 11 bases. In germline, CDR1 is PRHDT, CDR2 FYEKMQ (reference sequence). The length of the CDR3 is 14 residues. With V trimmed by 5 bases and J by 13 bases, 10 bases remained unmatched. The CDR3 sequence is CASSVSNSGRAQFF. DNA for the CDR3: TGTGCCAGCAGCGTATCCAATAGCGGGAGGGCCCAGTTCTTC.

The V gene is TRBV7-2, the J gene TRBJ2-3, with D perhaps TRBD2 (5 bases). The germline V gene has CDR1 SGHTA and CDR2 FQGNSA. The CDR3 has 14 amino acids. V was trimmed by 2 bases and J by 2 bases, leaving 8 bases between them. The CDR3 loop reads CASSLRRVTDTQYF. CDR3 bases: TGTGCCAGCAGCTTAAGGCGGGTCACAGATACGCAGTATTTT.

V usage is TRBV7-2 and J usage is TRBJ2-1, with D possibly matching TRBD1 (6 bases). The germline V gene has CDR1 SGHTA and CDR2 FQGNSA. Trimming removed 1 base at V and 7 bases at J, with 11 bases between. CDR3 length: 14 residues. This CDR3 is CASSLDMGTNEQFF. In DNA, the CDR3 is TGTGCCAGCAGCTTAGATATGGGGACAAATGAGCAGTTCTTC.

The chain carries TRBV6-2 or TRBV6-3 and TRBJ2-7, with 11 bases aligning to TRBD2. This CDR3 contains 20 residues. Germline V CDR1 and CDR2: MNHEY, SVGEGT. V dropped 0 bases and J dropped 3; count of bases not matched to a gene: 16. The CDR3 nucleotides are TGTGCCAGCAGTTACTCAAGCGCGGTCCCTACTAGCGGGAGCAACTACGAGCAGTACTTC. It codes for CASSYSSAVPTSGSNYEQYF.

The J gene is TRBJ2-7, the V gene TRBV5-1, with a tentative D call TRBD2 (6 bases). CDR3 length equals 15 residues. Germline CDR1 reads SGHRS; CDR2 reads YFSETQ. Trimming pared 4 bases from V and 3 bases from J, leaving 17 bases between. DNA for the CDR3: TGCGCCAGCAGCCTCTCCGGGACTTACCGCTACGAGCAGTACTTC. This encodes CASSLSGTYRYEQYF. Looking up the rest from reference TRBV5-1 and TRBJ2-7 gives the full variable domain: KAGVTQTPRYLIKTRGQQVTLSCSPISGHRSVSWYQQTPGQGLQFLFEYFSETQRNKGNFPGRFSGRQFSNSRSEMNVSTLELGDSALYLCASSLSGTYRYEQYFGPGTRLTVT.

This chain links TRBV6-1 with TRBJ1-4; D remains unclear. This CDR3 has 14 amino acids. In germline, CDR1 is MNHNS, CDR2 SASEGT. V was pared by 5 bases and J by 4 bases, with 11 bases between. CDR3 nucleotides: TGTGCCAGCAGTTCCCGGGTCCTTAATGAAAAACTGTTTTTT. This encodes CASSSRVLNEKLFF.